This TCR beta chain was recorded in a study of T cells in Graves' hyperthyroidism and ophthalmopathy. Study-wide results and caveats: Blood also held most thyroid clonotypes expanded beyond 0.001.

This clonotype was seen at least ten times. Its antigen is not known. Enrolled ophthalmopathy patients presented with a Clinical Activity Score of at least 3, a NOSPECS grade of at least 4, and disease duration under 3 months. The CDR3 spans 9 residues. V lost 10 bases, J lost 0 bases, and 1 base lay in between. Germline-derived CDR1 and CDR2 are SNHLY and FYNNEI. Using RNA transcripts as the source, TCR beta CDR3 regions were amplified. Researchers ran a first-round RT-PCR on the TCR CDR3 using the HTBI primer set. TCRdb passed the multiplex PCR reads through MiXCR, listing each CDR3 protein once. The sample has 500,000 or so distinct CDR3 sequences, about 15% seen once.

V usage is TRBV2 and J usage is TRBJ2-7; D ambiguous. The specimen was blood. The sequence came from a woman under 30 with Graves' ophthalmopathy. The CDR3 loop is CATSYEQYF. The CDR3 nucleotides are TGTGCCACCTCCTACGAGCAGTACTTC.